This entry features one T cell receptor beta chain sequence. This sample was included in a study of CD4 and CD8 cells across lung adenocarcinoma regions. TCRdb re-called the PCR reads with MiXCR, one entry per CDR3 protein. The sample shows about 19,000 distinct CDR3 sequences, 50% of them seen only once. Germline lookup yields CDR1 SGHVS and CDR2 FQNEAQ. The CDR3 consists of 14 residues. Donors had localized lung adenocarcinoma, a non-small cell lung cancer. The sequence derives from a male donor with lung adenocarcinoma. The CD4 and CD8 labels of this study may be unreliable. Material for sequencing was CD8+ T cells from the margin of a lung tumor. The rearrangement links TRBV7-8 to TRBJ2-5; a weak D match, TRBD2 (5 bases). The end of the DNA fits TRBJ2-7 better, so the J call may be wrong. CDR3 protein: CASSGRTFTYEQYF. In DNA, the CDR3 is TGTGCCAGCAGCGGCCGGACTTTTACCTACGAGCAGTACTTC.